These 22 T cell receptor beta chains originate from one sample sequenced in a study of cytomegalovirus exposure and HLA in healthy donors. 13 Jbeta primers and 60 Vbeta primers were used for the PCR. Clones were sequenced by immunoSEQ multiplex PCR, and TCRdb holds only the in-frame ones, with some missing. The top ten hold under 2% of the sample, which has about 140,000 clones, 60% to 75% seen once. Sequencing was performed on PBMCs. The receptors stem from a human donor in good health.

This chain links TRBV4-1 with TRBJ2-1; 9 positions match TRBD1. The V segment lost 1 base and the J segment 4 bases; nucleotides outside the gene matches: 2. The germline V gene has CDR1 MGHRA and CDR2 YSYEKL. The CDR3 consists of 15 residues. This chain's CDR3 is CASSQGDRVYNEQFF. The CDR3 DNA is TGCGCCAGCAGCCAAGGGGACAGGGTATACAATGAGCAGTTCTTC.

This clone was observed once. The chain combines TRBV4-1 with TRBJ2-7; TRBD1 might be the D (5 bases). V was pared by 0 bases and J by 3 bases, with 12 bases between. The CDR3 is 15 residues long. Germline-derived CDR1 and CDR2 are MGHRA and YSYEKL. As DNA, the CDR3 is TGCGCCAGCAGCCAAGAGATAACAGGCCGCTACGAGCAGTACTTC. It codes for CASSQEITGRYEQYF.

J is TRBJ1-4 and V is TRBV18, with unresolved D. Germline-derived CDR1 and CDR2 are KGHSH and LQKENI. This CDR3 contains 15 residues. V lost 4 bases and J lost 0, with 9 bases in between. The CDR3 protein is CASSLIRATNEKLFF. CDR3 nucleotide sequence: TGTGCCAGCTCACTAATACGAGCAACTAATGAAAAACTGTTTTTT.

The chain combines TRBV28 with TRBJ2-7, with D uncertain. This CDR3 region has 11 residues. Germline V gene data show CDR1 as MDHEN and CDR2 as SYDVKM. Trimming pared 6 bases from V and 4 bases from J, leaving 7 bases between. Written as DNA, the CDR3 is TGTGCCAGCAGCGCCGGGTACGAGCAGTACTTC. Protein sequence: CASSAGYEQYF.

V is TRBV18 and J is TRBJ2-7, with 9 bases lining up with TRBD1. The germline gives CDR1 KGHSH, CDR2 LQKENI. The trim removed 3 bases at V and 3 bases at J, leaving 18 bases unmatched. The CDR3 runs 19 residues. CDR3 sequence reads: CASSPPPGQGYAGGYEQYF. The DNA for the CDR3 is TGTGCCAGCTCACCGCCACCGGGACAGGGTTACGCGGGTGGCTACGAGCAGTACTTC.

The chain links TRBV9 to TRBJ1-4; no clear D gene. Germline loops: CDR1 SGDLS, CDR2 YYNGEE. The CDR3 consists of 13 residues. The germline V and J ends were trimmed by 3 bases and 8 bases, with 11 bases remaining between them. For the CDR3, the DNA is TGTGCCAGCAGCGCTGGAGGCGCCGAAAAACTGTTTTTT. Encoded protein: CASSAGGAEKLFF.

This clone was counted a few times. The chain employs TRBV4-1 and TRBJ2-7; 10 nucleotides align to TRBD1. Germline CDR1 and CDR2: MGHRA and YSYEKL. The CDR3 sequence is 15 residues long. The V and J ends lost 3 bases and 2 bases, in that order; junction bases with no gene match: 4. The DNA for the CDR3 is TGCGCCAGCAGCCAGACCGGGACAGGGGCCTACGAGCAGTACTTC. This gives the protein CASSQTGTGAYEQYF.

The V and J genes are TRBV9 and TRBJ2-1; perhaps TRBD1 as D (5 bases). The CDR3 covers 15 residues. The V end lost 4 bases, the J end lost 4 bases, and 15 bases lay between the germline ends. Looked up from germline, CDR1 is SGDLS and CDR2 is YYNGEE. The CDR3 reads CASSSKGIGYNEQFF. The CDR3 coding sequence is TGTGCCAGCAGCTCAAAGGGGATAGGTTACAATGAGCAGTTCTTC. Complete variable domain (other parts from reference TRBV9 and TRBJ2-1): DSGVTQTPKHLITATGQRVTLRCSPRSGDLSVYWYQQSLDQGLQFLIQYYNGEERAKGNILERFSAQQFPDLHSELNLSSLELGDSALYFCASSSKGIGYNEQFFGPGTRLTVL.

The chain is built from TRBV10-3 and TRBJ2-1, with D uncertain. V was shortened by 6 bases and J by 7 bases, with 19 bases between the two germline ends. The CDR3 contains 15 residues. The germline CDR1 and CDR2 sequences are ENHRY and SYGVKD. CDR3 DNA: TGTGCCATCAGGGCCGTTGGTGTCGGAGTAAATGAGCAGTTCTTC. Protein product: CAIRAVGVGVNEQFF.

The chain couples TRBV5-1 to TRBJ2-2; 7 positions agree with TRBD1. Looked up from germline, CDR1 is SGHRS and CDR2 is YFSETQ. The CDR3 loop spans 16 amino acids. V lost 4 bases and J lost 4; bases outside the gene matches: 10. The CDR3 DNA reads TGCGCCAGCAGCGGCTTCCTGACAGGGACCACCGGGGAGCTGTTTTTT. Translation: CASSGFLTGTTGELFF.

The gene calls are TRBV7-6 and TRBJ1-5, with D unresolved. Trimming removed 5 bases at V and 9 bases at J, with 11 bases between. Germline CDR1 is SGHVS and CDR2 is FNYEAQ. This CDR3 region has 12 residues. CDR3 in amino acids: CASSAFTGPQHF. CDR3 sequence (DNA): TGTGCCAGCAGCGCTTTTACCGGGCCCCAGCATTTT.

This chain joins TRBV19 and TRBJ2-7; 15 positions agree with TRBD2. The germline CDR1 and CDR2 sequences are LNHDA and SQIVND (reference sequence). The length of the CDR3 is 19 residues. The V and J ends lost 5 bases and 3 bases, in that order; junction bases with no gene match: 14. The CDR3 spells CASSLRTSGRDPGLYEQYF. CDR3 DNA sequence: TGTGCCAGTAGTCTTAGGACTAGCGGGAGGGACCCCGGCCTCTACGAGCAGTACTTC. The full variable domain, its missing parts supplied by reference TRBV19 and TRBJ2-7, is DGGITQSPKYLFRKEGQNVTLSCEQNLNHDAMYWYRQDPGQGLRLIYYSQIVNDFQKGDIAEGYSVSREKKESFPLTVTSAQKNPTAFYLCASSLRTSGRDPGLYEQYFGPGTRLTVT.

The chain combines TRBV6-5 with TRBJ1-5; no definite D call. From germline, CDR1 is MNHEY and CDR2 SVGAGI. The CDR3 consists of 13 residues. V gave up 6 bases and J gave up 7 bases, with 13 bases separating them. The CDR3 here is CASSPAVRQPQHF. CDR3 DNA sequence: TGTGCCAGCAGCCCGGCCGTGAGGCAGCCCCAGCATTTT.

The chain employs TRBV11-1 and TRBJ2-2; 10 bases map to TRBD2. Germline assignment: CDR1 SGHAT and CDR2 FQDESV (reference sequence). The CDR3 covers 15 residues. V was clipped by 5 bases and J by 5 bases; unmatched bases: 5. CDR3 residues: CASSPRTSGTGELFF. The CDR3 nucleotides are TGTGCCAGCAGCCCGAGGACTAGCGGTACCGGGGAGCTGTTTTTT. Combining the CDR3 with reference TRBV11-1 and TRBJ2-2 gives the whole variable domain EAEVAQSPRYKITEKSQAVAFWCDPISGHATLYWYRQILGQGPELLVQFQDESVVDDSQLPKDRFSAERLKGVDSTLKIQPAELGDSAMYLCASSPRTSGTGELFFGEGSRLTVL.

This clone has only one observation. This chain joins TRBV5-1 and TRBJ2-7; D is possibly TRBD1 (5 bases). CDR3 length: 14 amino acids. CDR1 is SGHRS, CDR2 YFSETQ, per germline. The ends were cut back, 7 bases at V and 0 bases at J, with 14 bases in the middle. In DNA form, the CDR3 reads TGCGCCAGCCAAGTAGGGGCCAGCTCCTACGAGCAGTACTTC. This sequence encodes CASQVGASSYEQYF.

This clone was seen only a few times. The gene calls are TRBV9 and TRBJ1-4, with 8 bases lining up with TRBD1. Per germline, CDR1 SGDLS and CDR2 YYNGEE. The V segment lost 0 bases and the J segment 8 bases; nucleotides outside the gene matches: 6. The CDR3 contains 15 residues. The CDR3 sequence: CASSVAGTGGEKLFF. The DNA for the CDR3 is TGTGCCAGCAGCGTAGCAGGGACAGGAGGAGAAAAACTGTTTTTT.

The chain is built from TRBV6-6 and TRBJ2-2; a possible D gene is TRBD2 (7 bases). The CDR3 runs 16 residues. Trimming removed 9 bases at V and 0 bases at J, with 17 bases between. Germline CDR1 reads MNHNY; CDR2 reads SVGAGI (reference sequence). The CDR3 here is CASFRGGSANTGELFF. In DNA form, the CDR3 reads TGTGCCAGTTTTAGGGGGGGCTCGGCGAACACCGGGGAGCTGTTTTTT.

V and J are TRBV5-6 and TRBJ1-2; 7 positions agree with TRBD1. This CDR3 comprises 12 residues. V lost 4 bases to trimming and J lost 7 bases; unmatched junction nucleotides: 4. Germline lookup yields CDR1 SGHDT and CDR2 YYEEEE. CDR3 in amino acids: CASSPDRRGYTF. The CDR3 region has the DNA TGTGCCAGCAGCCCGGACAGGCGTGGCTACACCTTC.

This chain connects TRBV10-1 to TRBJ2-7, with 8 nucleotides matching TRBD2. This CDR3 is 16 amino acids long. V trimming: 2 bases; J trimming: 2 bases; junction bases outside the gene matches: 8. Germline V gene lookup returns CDR1 WNHNN and CDR2 SYGVQD (reference sequence). DNA for the CDR3: TGCGCCAGCAGTGAGCAGGAACCAGCGGGAGCCTACGAGCAGTACTTC. It yields the protein CASSEQEPAGAYEQYF.

The chain links TRBV29-1 to TRBJ2-5; no firm D call. V dropped 1 base and J dropped 1 base, with 7 bases sitting between them. Germline V gene lookup returns CDR1 SQVTM and CDR2 ANQGSEA. The CDR3 covers 13 residues. CDR3 coding DNA: TGCAGCGTTGAAGCACAGACCCAAGAGACCCAGTACTTC. Its protein product is CSVEAQTQETQYF.

This chain connects TRBV2 to TRBJ1-5, with D unclear. This CDR3 region has 13 residues. Germline V gene data show CDR1 as SNHLY and CDR2 as FYNNEI. V was cut by 6 bases and J by 4 bases, with 10 bases left in between. As DNA, the CDR3 is TGTGCCAGCAGCCCGTGGGAGAATCAGCCCCAGCATTTT. Protein: CASSPWENQPQHF. Complete variable domain (other parts from reference TRBV2 and TRBJ1-5): EPEVTQTPSHQVTQMGQEVILRCVPISNHLYFYWYRQILGQKVEFLVSFYNNEISEKSEIFDDQFSVERPDGSNFTLKIRSTKLEDSAMYFCASSPWENQPQHFGDGTRLSIL.

This clone turned up a few times. V is TRBV28 and J is TRBJ1-5; 9 bases agree with TRBD1. V was pared by 6 bases and J by 5 bases, with 2 bases of the junction left unmatched. The germline V gene encodes CDR1 MDHEN and CDR2 SYDVKM. There are 13 residues in the CDR3. The CDR3 protein is CASRRQGDQPQHF. Here the CDR3 DNA reads TGTGCCAGCAGGCGACAGGGGGATCAGCCCCAGCATTTT.